Each of the 16 T cell receptor beta chains below was sequenced from the same sample in a study of blood T cells in healthy people across ages. Primed by a sample-barcoded 5' primer and a J-beta primer mix, a second PCR proceeded for about 7 to 12 cycles. TCRdb passed the 5' RACE reads through MiXCR, listing each CDR3 protein once. The data show 980,000 or so distinct CDR3 sequences, 45% to 50% seen once. The sequencing input was blood. Receptors were obtained from a man aged 25-45 years in good health.

The chain recombines TRBV7-9 with TRBJ1-4; tentatively, D is TRBD1 (5 bases). V dropped 5 bases and J dropped 10 bases, with 11 bases sitting between them. The CDR3 sequence is 12 residues long. The germline V gene has CDR1 SEHNR and CDR2 FQNEAQ (reference sequence). The DNA for the CDR3 is TGTGCCAGCAGCCCACTCGGGGGAAAACTGTTTTTT. This encodes CASSPLGGKLFF.

The chain is built from TRBV11-2 and TRBJ1-2; D perhaps matches TRBD1 (5 bases). The CDR3 totals 15 residues. The germline V gene has CDR1 SGHAT and CDR2 FQNNGV. Trimming pared 2 bases from V and 4 bases from J, leaving 14 bases between. This CDR3 is CASSLYRGVGYGYTF. DNA of the CDR3: TGTGCCAGCAGCTTATACCGAGGGGTCGGCTATGGCTACACCTTC.

In this sample, this clonotype turned up a few times. The chain links TRBV4-1 to TRBJ1-2; 7 bases are a match to TRBD1. Germline V lookup: CDR1 MGHRA, CDR2 YSYEKL. The CDR3 length is 14 residues. The V segment lost 4 bases and the J segment 4 bases; nucleotides outside the gene matches: 6. DNA of the CDR3: TGCGCCAGCAGCCGAGGACAGGAGGGCTATGGCTACACCTTC. Its protein is CASSRGQEGYGYTF.

The V call is TRBV5-1, the J call TRBJ2-1, with a tentative D call TRBD2 (6 bases). The CDR3 consists of 14 residues. The V end lost 0 bases, the J end lost 5 bases, and 9 bases lay between the germline ends. CDR1 SGHRS and CDR2 YFSETQ come from the germline V gene. CDR3 sequence (DNA): TGCGCCAGCAGCTTGGGACTAGGGAACAATGAGCAGTTCTTC. It yields the protein CASSLGLGNNEQFF.

This clonotype occurred a few times. The chain is built from TRBV20-1 and TRBJ1-1, with 8 positions matching TRBD1. The junction had 4 bases not matched to a gene; V was cut back by 3 bases and J by 1 base. In germline, CDR1 is DFQATT, CDR2 SNEGSKA (reference sequence). The CDR3 covers 14 residues. The chain's CDR3 is CSARTGEANTEAFF. DNA for the CDR3: TGCAGTGCTAGGACAGGGGAGGCGAACACTGAAGCTTTCTTT.

This sequence joins TRBV7-2 and TRBJ2-5; the match to TRBD2 covers 7 bases. The DNA matches TRBJ2-7 better at its end, which makes the J call doubtful. This CDR3 contains 14 residues. The germline gives CDR1 SGHTA, CDR2 FQGNSA. The CDR3 spells CASSWAGTIYEQYF. CDR3 bases: TGTGCCAGCAGCTGGGCCGGGACTATATACGAGCAGTACTTC.

This clonotype was recorded a few times. This sequence joins TRBV2 and TRBJ1-6, with a tentative D call TRBD1 (5 bases). This CDR3 is built from 15 residues. V lost 2 bases and J 5 bases, leaving 10 bases between the germline ends. Germline V gives CDR1 SNHLY, CDR2 FYNNEI. The CDR3 loop is CASSESRVHNSPLHF. In DNA form, the CDR3 reads TGTGCCAGCAGTGAATCCAGGGTCCATAATTCACCCCTCCACTTT.

The chain couples TRBV4-3 to TRBJ2-5; the D gene is possibly TRBD2 (5 bases). There are 15 residues in the CDR3. Germline values: CDR1 LGHNA, CDR2 YSLEER. With 1 base removed from V and 5 bases from J, the gap between germline ends came to 14 bases. The CDR3 DNA follows: TGCGCCAGCAGCCAAGTTTGGATGGGAGAGGAGACCCAGTACTTC. It codes for CASSQVWMGEETQYF.

The chain is built from TRBV5-1 and TRBJ1-2; the D gene is possibly TRBD1 (5 bases). V gave up 4 bases and J gave up 4 bases, with 23 bases separating them. The length of the CDR3 is 17 residues. Germline V gene lookup returns CDR1 SGHRS and CDR2 YFSETQ. The CDR3 here is CASSKDEGSTAVYGYTF. The CDR3 region has the DNA TGCGCCAGCAGCAAAGACGAGGGATCGACAGCGGTCTATGGCTACACCTTC.

In its sample, this clonotype was seen a few times. J is TRBJ2-2 and V is TRBV12-3 or TRBV12-4; TRBD1 is a possible D gene (6 bases). The CDR3 spans 15 residues. V was clipped by 6 bases and J by 1 base, with 12 bases between them. The CDR3 is CASSRQVLNTGELFF. CDR3 in DNA: TGTGCCAGCAGCAGACAGGTGCTGAACACCGGGGAGCTGTTTTTT.

This clonotype occurred a few times. J is TRBJ2-7 and V is TRBV7-2; D call uncertain. Germline CDR1 and CDR2: SGHTA and FQGNSA. The length of the CDR3 is 14 residues. V gave up 5 bases and J gave up 10 bases, with 21 bases separating them. Here the CDR3 reads CASSALELRSSQYF. CDR3 bases: TGTGCCAGCAGCGCCCTCGAACTTCGTAGTTCACAGTACTTC.

The sample holds a few counts of this clonotype. This chain links TRBV28 with TRBJ2-5; 7 nucleotides align to TRBD1. The J call may be faulty, since TRBJ2-7 better matches the DNA end. Germline V gene data show CDR1 as MDHEN and CDR2 as SYDVKM. The CDR3 is 13 residues long. The CDR3, as DNA: TGTGCCAGCAGTCTACCCGACAGGGTCGAGCAGTACTTC. As protein: CASSLPDRVEQYF.

The genes are TRBV6-2 or TRBV6-3 and TRBJ1-1; D call uncertain. The CDR3 loop spans 13 amino acids. The germline V and J ends were trimmed by 8 bases and 0 bases, with 10 bases remaining between them. The V gene's germline CDR1 is MNHEY and CDR2 SVGEGT. DNA of the CDR3: TGTGCCAGCGGAATAACTTTGAACACTGAAGCTTTCTTT. Its protein is CASGITLNTEAFF.

V usage is TRBV15 and J usage is TRBJ2-1; D is perhaps TRBD1 or TRBD2 (6 bases each). V gave up 0 bases and J gave up 0 bases, with 12 bases separating them. In germline, CDR1 is LNHNV, CDR2 YYDKDF (reference sequence). This CDR3 is built from 17 residues. The CDR3 reads CATSRDLGGTSYNEQFF. The CDR3 DNA follows: TGTGCCACCAGCAGAGATTTAGGGGGGACCTCCTACAATGAGCAGTTCTTC.

The chain joins TRBV7-3 to TRBJ2-1; the match to TRBD2 covers 13 bases. The CDR3 has 16 amino acids. V lost 5 bases and J lost 7; bases outside the gene matches: 8. The V gene's germline CDR1 is SGHTA and CDR2 FQGTGA. CDR3 amino acids: CASSAGLAGVGNEQFF. The CDR3, as DNA: TGTGCCAGCAGCGCCGGACTAGCGGGGGTCGGGAATGAGCAGTTCTTC.

The chain couples TRBV20-1 to TRBJ2-2, with D maybe TRBD2 (5 bases). The CDR3 has 12 amino acids. The germline V gene has CDR1 DFQATT and CDR2 SNEGSKA (reference sequence). V lost 6 bases, J lost 6 bases, and 11 bases lay in between. For the CDR3, the DNA is TGCAGTGCCGGAGGTGGACCCGGGGAGCTGTTTTTT. Its protein product is CSAGGGPGELFF.